These 5 T cell receptor beta chains came from one sample sequenced in a study of regulatory T cells in long-lasting Graves disease. The time point here: newly diagnosed GD, antithyroid drugs for less than 3 months. PBMC-extracted RNA yielded the TCR library. Relying on iRepertoire HTBI primers and Arm-PCR of CDR3 regions, the team built TCR beta libraries. One entry per CDR3 protein results from TCRdb running MiXCR on the multiplex PCR reads. The sample includes hundreds of thousands of distinct CDR3 sequences, 15% to 20% seen only once; the top ten take more than 20%. These same records also appear under a second study, on T cells in Graves' hyperthyroidism and ophthalmopathy.

Source: peripheral blood mononuclear cells (PBMCs), taken at new diagnosis, from a patient treated with antithyroid drugs. The source is a woman aged 35 to 60 with Graves disease.

This clonotype was recorded many times. The rearrangement links TRBV12-3 or TRBV12-4 to TRBJ1-2; D is perhaps TRBD1 (5 bases). This CDR3 region has 13 residues. The germline V and J ends were trimmed by 1 base and 8 bases, with 11 bases remaining between them. CDR3 in DNA: TGTGCCAGCAGTTTAGTAGGGGATGACGGCTACACCTTC. Its translation is CASSLVGDDGYTF.

This clonotype has a count of ten or more. The chain joins TRBV12-3 or TRBV12-4 to TRBJ2-7; D may match TRBD1 or TRBD2 (5 bases each). The V end lost 6 bases, the J end lost 5 bases, and 17 bases lay between the germline ends. The CDR3 runs to 14 residues. CDR3 in DNA: TGTGCCAGCAGAACCGGGACCCTAAACCACGAGCAGTACTTC. Amino acids: CASRTGTLNHEQYF.

This clonotype has ten or more counts. The chain joins TRBV2 to TRBJ2-1; no reliable D call. From germline, CDR1 is SNHLY and CDR2 FYNNEI. V was pared by 1 base and J by 5 bases, with 6 bases between. The CDR3 is made up of 13 amino acids. The CDR3 here is CASSEGRNNEQFF. The CDR3 DNA follows: TGTGCCAGCAGTGAAGGACGGAACAATGAGCAGTTCTTC. The full variable domain, with the rest looked up from reference TRBV2 and TRBJ2-1, is EPEVTQTPSHQVTQMGQEVILRCVPISNHLYFYWYRQILGQKVEFLVSFYNNEISEKSEIFDDQFSVERPDGSNFTLKIRSTKLEDSAMYFCASSEGRNNEQFFGPGTRLTVL.

The genes are TRBV7-9 and TRBJ2-3; D is unclear. Trimming took 5 bases from V and 12 from J, leaving 15 bases between them. Per the germline V gene, CDR1 is SEHNR and CDR2 is FQNEAQ (reference sequence). This CDR3 is 12 amino acids long. The CDR3 is CASSPAPREQYF. For the CDR3, the DNA is TGTGCCAGCAGCCCAGCCCCCCGAGAACAGTATTTT.

This clonotype was seen repeatedly, ten times or more. The chain has TRBV3-1 and TRBJ1-3; no firm D call. Germline CDR1 is LGHDT and CDR2 is YNNKEL (reference sequence). Trimming stripped 0 bases from V and 0 bases from J, with 6 bases between. The CDR3 runs 15 residues. The CDR3 DNA sequence: TGTGCCAGCAGCCAAGAACTTCACTCTGGAAACACCATATATTTT. This codes for CASSQELHSGNTIYF.